This T cell receptor beta chain was identified during a study of blood T cell repertoires in COVID-19. Sequenced by immunoSEQ multiplex PCR; TCRdb stores in-frame clones only, minus some. This sample carries around 300,000 clones, 75% to 95% of them seen once, and the ten largest clones take roughly 7%. Germline lookup yields CDR1 SGHDT and CDR2 YYEEEE. V dropped 0 bases and J dropped 10 bases, with 11 bases sitting between them. The CDR3 is 14 amino acids. The sequence derives from a woman aged 30 to 39 with COVID-19, enrolled during active disease. This rearrangement joins TRBV5-6 to TRBJ1-6, with no clear D. Sequences were obtained from peripheral blood. The CDR3 spells CASSLGARTSPLHF. The DNA of the CDR3 is TGTGCCAGCAGCTTGGGGGCCCGTACATCACCCCTCCACTTT.